Below are 5 T cell receptor beta chains sequenced from a single sample in a study of T cell responses to AZD1222 COVID-19 vaccine. Using immunoSEQ multiplex PCR, the repertoire was profiled, and TCRdb retains in-frame clones only, with some absent. The data contain just over 150,000 clones, just over 90% of them seen just once; the ten biggest clones take up around 1.9%. The sequenced sample was peripheral blood, obtained on day 0 of AZD1222 vaccination. These receptor sequences come from an adult in good health.

This clone came up once. This sequence joins TRBV7-2 and TRBJ1-4; 7 bases align to TRBD1. CDR3 length: 17 amino acids. Trimming removed 5 bases from V and 0 bases from J; junction bases left unmatched: 9. Per the germline V gene, CDR1 is SGHTA and CDR2 is FQGNSA. This CDR3 reads CASSPLGQLTTNEKLFF. The CDR3 region has the DNA TGTGCCAGCAGCCCCCTGGGACAGTTAACAACTAATGAAAAACTGTTTTTT.

The V and J genes are TRBV7-9 and TRBJ2-1; 7 positions agree with TRBD2. Germline V CDR1 and CDR2: SEHNR, FQNEAQ (reference sequence). V lost 2 bases and J lost 2; bases outside the gene matches: 6. There are 16 residues in the CDR3. The CDR3, as DNA: TGTGCCAGCAGCTTAAAAGGGCTAGCGGCCTACAATGAGCAGTTCTTC. Translated, it gives CASSLKGLAAYNEQFF. Full variable domain (remainder filled in from reference TRBV7-9 and TRBJ2-1): DTGVSQNPRHKITKRGQNVTFRCDPISEHNRLYWYRQTLGQGPEFLTYFQNEAQLEKSRLLSDRFSAERPKGSFSTLEIQRTEQGDSAMYLCASSLKGLAAYNEQFFGPGTRLTVL.

The chain links TRBV4-2 to TRBJ2-7; a possible D gene is TRBD1 (5 bases). Germline CDR1 reads LGHNA; CDR2 reads YNFKEQ. The CDR3 extends over 13 amino acids. The V gene lost 4 bases and the J gene lost 4 bases, with 11 bases spanning the gap. Here the CDR3 reads CASSPDRDYEQYF. In nucleotides, the CDR3 is TGTGCCAGCAGCCCCGACAGAGATTACGAGCAGTACTTC.

The V and J genes are TRBV18 and TRBJ2-7; 7 nucleotides match TRBD2. CDR3 length: 16 residues. Germline V CDR1 and CDR2: KGHSH, LQKENI. Trimming cost V 3 bases and J 3 bases; bases outside gene matches: 11. The CDR3 DNA reads TGTGCCAGCTCACCCTCCGTAGTAGCGGGTATCTACGAGCAGTACTTC. Translation: CASSPSVVAGIYEQYF.

Only one count was recorded for this clone. V is TRBV5-6 and J is TRBJ2-1; D might be TRBD1 (6 bases). Per germline, CDR1 SGHDT and CDR2 YYEEEE. There are 14 residues in the CDR3. The V end was cut by 0 bases, the J end by 4 bases, with 8 bases between. CDR3 DNA sequence: TGTGCCAGCAGCTTGGGGACAGAATACAATGAGCAGTTCTTC. Encoded protein: CASSLGTEYNEQFF.